The rows below give T cell receptor beta chains drawn from one sample of a study of CD8 T cells in Susac syndrome. TCRdb redid the calling of the immunoSEQ multiplex PCR reads with MiXCR, one entry per CDR3 protein. The data hold tens of thousands of distinct CDR3 sequences, with around 94% observed a single time. The sequenced sample consisted of CD8+ T cells from PBMCs. The receptors were gathered from a human donor in good health. Each CDR3 is given with its conserved first and last residue. A D gene is named only where the DNA matches it firmly. Where a row states a size, it is once, few, many or the class of an expanded clone; other rows omit it.

clone_size j_call v_call d_call cdr3_nt cdr3_aa
once TRBJ2-7 TRBV27 . TGTGCCAGCAGTTTATCTACAGGAGACGGGCAGTACTTC CASSLSTGDGQYF
. TRBJ2-7 TRBV19 TRBD2 TGTGCCAGTAGTATCCGGGCAGCGGGAGAGCAGTACTTC CASSIRAAGEQYF
. TRBJ2-7 TRBV14 . TGTGCCAGCAGCCAAGTTCTCAGGGACTACGAGCAGTACTTC CASSQVLRDYEQYF
. TRBJ2-3 TRBV4-1 . TGCGCCAGCAGCCAAGACCAGGCCTTTAGCACAGATACGCAGTATTTT CASSQDQAFSTDTQYF
once TRBJ2-5 TRBV7-9 . TGTGCCAGCAGCTTAGCCTCTCAGGGGACCCAGTACTTC CASSLASQGTQYF
. TRBJ2-3 TRBV7-9 . TGTGCCAGCAGCTTTGCCCACGCAGATACGCAGTATTTT CASSFAHADTQYF
. TRBJ1-1 TRBV4-1 . TGCGCCACTACCCTGGGGGCTGAAGCTTTCTTT CATTLGAEAFF
. TRBJ1-1 TRBV18 . TGTGCCAGCTCACCAGGACAGTTTGAAGCTTTCTTT CASSPGQFEAFF
. TRBJ2-3 TRBV9 TRBD2 TGTGCCAGCAGCCCTCGGACTAGTGGCCCCACAGATACGCAGTATTTT CASSPRTSGPTDTQYF
once TRBJ2-1 TRBV15 . TGTGCCACCAGCAGACGAGACTACAATGAGCAGTTCTTC CATSRRDYNEQFF
. TRBJ2-6 TRBV7-8 . TGTGCCAGCAGCTCAATCGGGACTCTCTCCTACTCTGGGGCCAACGTCCTGACTTTC CASSSIGTLSYSGANVLTF
. TRBJ2-2 TRBV7-8 TRBD2 TGTGCCAGCAGCTTGGGGACTATCACCGGGGAGCTGTTTTTT CASSLGTITGELFF
. TRBJ2-3 TRBV7-9 TRBD2 TGTGCCAGCAGCTGGGTAGCGGGGGGCCCAGATACGCAGTATTTT CASSWVAGGPDTQYF
once TRBJ2-3 TRBV30 . TGTGCCTGGAGTGTAGAAGTGGTCACAGATACGCAGTATTTT CAWSVEVVTDTQYF
. TRBJ2-7 TRBV20-1 . TGCAGTGCTAGAGACTCTTTGGGACAAACCGTGTTC CSARDSLGQTVF
. TRBJ1-2 TRBV28 . TGTGCCAGCAGGCCCCCGGGGCTTAACTATGGCTACACCTTC CASRPPGLNYGYTF
. TRBJ1-1 TRBV7-9 . TGTGCCAGCAGCCCCGGCGGGGGCGGCACTGAAGCTTTCTTT CASSPGGGGTEAFF
. TRBJ2-1 TRBV30 TRBD1 TGTGCCTGGAGTTCTGGACAGGGGGACAATGAGCAGTTCTTC CAWSSGQGDNEQFF
. TRBJ2-7 TRBV14 . TGTGCCAGCAGCCCACTAGGGGCCTACGAGCAGTACTTC CASSPLGAYEQYF
. TRBJ2-7 TRBV4-1 TRBD1 TGCGCCAGCAGCCACCTACCGGGACAGGGGACCTACGAGCAGTACTTC CASSHLPGQGTYEQYF
. TRBJ2-7 TRBV9 . TGTGCCAGCAGACCCCCGGGGGAATGGTACGAGCAGTACTTC CASRPPGEWYEQYF
. TRBJ2-1 TRBV19 TRBD1 TGTGCCAGTAGTCTAACAGGGGTCAATGAGCAGTTCTTC CASSLTGVNEQFF
. TRBJ1-1 TRBV4-3 . TGCGCCAGCAGCCAAACCGGGACGGCGTACGAAGCTTTCTTT CASSQTGTAYEAFF
. TRBJ2-1 TRBV5-1 . TGCGCCAGCAGCTCCCCCTCCCAGGCAGGCTACAATGAGCAGTTCTTC CASSSPSQAGYNEQFF
. TRBJ2-1 TRBV7-9 . TGTGCCAGCAGCACTAGGACAGACAGGCCCTCGAGTGAGCAGTTCTTC CASSTRTDRPSSEQFF
. TRBJ2-3 TRBV4-1 TRBD2 TGCGCCAGCAGCCAAACCCGACTAGCGGGAGATACGCAGTATTTT CASSQTRLAGDTQYF
. TRBJ2-7 TRBV13 . TGTGCCAGCAGCCCAGCAGAGGGATCTCCTACCTACGAGCAGTACTTC CASSPAEGSPTYEQYF
once TRBJ2-1 TRBV7-8 TRBD2 TGTGCCAGCAGCTCAATAGCGGGAGGAGGTAGAAATGAGCAGTTCTTC CASSSIAGGGRNEQFF
. TRBJ1-6 TRBV12-3/TRBV12-4 TRBD1 TGTGCCAGCAGGCCAAACAGGGGGCATAATTCACCCCTCCACTTT CASRPNRGHNSPLHF
. TRBJ1-5 TRBV3-1 . TGTGCCAGCAGCCAAGGGGGGCCGACGAGCAATCAGCCCCAGCATTTT CASSQGGPTSNQPQHF
. TRBJ1-2 TRBV13 . TGTGCCAGCAGCCTCCGGACGGATGGCTACACCTTC CASSLRTDGYTF
. TRBJ2-3 TRBV15 TRBD2 TGTGCCACCACAGGACATAGCGGGAGTCCTACGCAGTATTTT CATTGHSGSPTQYF
. TRBJ2-3 TRBV6-5 . TGTGCCAGCAGTTACTCGAACGGGGGCGCTGGGGATACGCAGTATTTT CASSYSNGGAGDTQYF
. TRBJ2-7 TRBV9 TRBD2 TGTGCCAGCAACCCTAGCGGGGGGGTCCTCGAGCAGTACTTC CASNPSGGVLEQYF
. TRBJ2-1 TRBV20-1 TRBD1 TGCAGTGCTGGGACAGGGAGGTCCCTGAGCTCCTACAATGAGCAGTTCTTC CSAGTGRSLSSYNEQFF
once TRBJ2-5 TRBV7-9 . TGTGCCAGCAGCCCCCCCGTGGCGGGGACACCGGGATGGCAGACCCAGTACTTC CASSPPVAGTPGWQTQYF
. TRBJ1-2 TRBV7-2 TRBD1 TGTGCCAGCAGCTTAGCGACCCGGACAGGAGGTTCCTATGGCTACACCTTC CASSLATRTGGSYGYTF
. TRBJ1-1 TRBV11-2 . TGTGCCAGCAGCTATATAGAAACTGAAGCTTTCTTT CASSYIETEAFF
. TRBJ2-3 TRBV5-6 TRBD2 TGTGCCAGCAGCGCCTGGGAAAGCGGGGCTACAGATACGCAGTATTTT CASSAWESGATDTQYF
. TRBJ2-2 TRBV7-6 . TGTGCCAGCAGCTTAGAACAGGGCTACACCGGGGAGCCGTTTTTT CASSLEQGYTGEPFF
. TRBJ1-5 TRBV9 . TGTGCCAGCAGCCCGGTCCAGGGCGGTCAGCCCCAGCATTTT CASSPVQGGQPQHF
. TRBJ1-2 TRBV4-3 . TGCGCCAGCAGCCAATTAGCCGGGACGGAAAACTATGGCTACACCTTC CASSQLAGTENYGYTF
. TRBJ1-2 TRBV7-9 . TGTGCCAGCAGCCACGAAGGGAGTAACTATGGCTACACCTTC CASSHEGSNYGYTF
. TRBJ2-1 TRBV7-9 TRBD2 TGTGCCAGCAGCCCTACTAGCGTCTCCTACAATGAGCAGTTCTTC CASSPTSVSYNEQFF
. TRBJ1-2 TRBV5-6 TRBD1 TGTGCCAGCAGCCCCGGGACAGTTCGCGGCTACACCTTC CASSPGTVRGYTF
. TRBJ2-2 TRBV27 . TGTGCCAGCAGTTTGCGTCTTTTGATCGGGGAGCTGTTTTTT CASSLRLLIGELFF
. TRBJ1-1 TRBV6-6 . TGTGCCAGCAGTTACGTGGACACTGAAGCTTTCTTT CASSYVDTEAFF
. TRBJ2-5 TRBV6-2/TRBV6-3 . TGTGCCAGCAGTTACGGATACATGGAGACCCAGTACTTC CASSYGYMETQYF